Below, 18 T cell receptor beta chains from the same sample are listed, as sequenced in a study of CD8+CD57+ T cells in acquired aplastic anemia. Genomic DNA, serving as template, underwent TCR beta VDJ and CDR3 profiling. TCRdb independently ran MiXCR on the reads; one entry per CDR3 protein. The data contain about 200,000 distinct CDR3 sequences, roughly 35% of them singletons. Sequencing was done on a sample of sorted CD4+, CD8+, or CD8+CD57+ T cells (not recorded which) from PBMCs. The receptors come from a human donor in good health, serving as a control.

This clonotype was detected many times. The chain links TRBV5-1 to TRBJ1-1; D remains unclear. Germline CDR1 and CDR2: SGHRS and YFSETQ. The length of the CDR3 is 15 residues. Trimming removed 0 bases at V and 3 bases at J, with 12 bases between. The CDR3 nucleotides are TGCGCCAGCAGCTTGGTTTACAGAACGGACACTGAAGCTTTCTTT. Its translation is CASSLVYRTDTEAFF.

V gene TRBV25-1 combines with J gene TRBJ2-1; D unresolved. Germline assignment: CDR1 MGHDK and CDR2 SYGVNS. The CDR3 is 9 amino acids. The germline V and J ends were trimmed by 10 bases and 8 bases, with 6 bases remaining between them. CDR3 sequence reads: CANVHEQFF. The CDR3 bases are TGTGCCAACGTACATGAGCAGTTCTTC.

The sample holds many counts of this clonotype. This chain uses TRBV12-3 or TRBV12-4 with TRBJ2-7; a weak D match, TRBD2 (6 bases). The ends were cut back, 6 bases at V and 7 bases at J, with 13 bases in the middle. The CDR3 extends over 12 amino acids. This chain's CDR3 is CASRTGTLEQYF. The CDR3 coding sequence is TGTGCCAGCAGAACCGGGACTTTGGAGCAGTACTTC.

Note on this clonotype: This is likely a read error, given that the CDR3 carries no conserved phenylalanine or tryptophan at its end. V gene TRBV15 combines with J gene TRBJ2-6, with D maybe TRBD1 (5 bases). The CDR3 is made up of 17 amino acids. CDR1 is LNHNV and CDR2 is YYDKDF in the germline V gene (reference sequence). The CDR3 protein is CATSRGTGTSGASVLTS. In nucleotides, the CDR3 is TGTGCCACCAGCAGAGGCACAGGAACCTCTGGGGCCAGCGTCCTGACTTCC.

This clonotype was recorded at least ten times. Written as DNA, the CDR3 is TGTGCCAGCAGCTCCGGGACAGGGGACTTCATGAACACTGAAGCTTTCTTT. It codes for CASSSGTGDFMNTEAFF. V gene TRBV7-9 combines with J gene TRBJ1-1; 10 bases are shared with TRBD1. Germline V gene sequence: CDR1 SEHNR, CDR2 FQNEAQ (reference sequence). V gave up 4 bases and J gave up 0 bases; unmatched junction bases: 8. CDR3 length: 17 amino acids. Combining the CDR3 with reference TRBV7-9 and TRBJ1-1 gives the whole variable domain DTGVSQNPRHKITKRGQNVTFRCDPISEHNRLYWYRQTLGQGPEFLTYFQNEAQLEKSRLLSDRFSAERPKGSFSTLEIQRTEQGDSAMYLCASSSGTGDFMNTEAFFGQGTRLTVV.

In DNA form, the CDR3 reads TGCGCCAGCAGCTCAATCCGGGACAGGGGACCCTACGAGCAGTACTTC. Residues: CASSSIRDRGPYEQYF. The chain joins TRBV5-1 to TRBJ2-7, with 10 bases identical to TRBD1. With 3 bases clipped from V and 2 bases from J, the junction kept 8 bases outside the gene matches. CDR1 is SGHRS and CDR2 is YFSETQ in the germline V gene. This CDR3 comprises 16 residues. Filled out from reference TRBV5-1 and TRBJ2-7, the complete variable domain reads KAGVTQTPRYLIKTRGQQVTLSCSPISGHRSVSWYQQTPGQGLQFLFEYFSETQRNKGNFPGRFSGRQFSNSRSEMNVSTLELGDSALYLCASSSIRDRGPYEQYFGPGTRLTVT.

The V call is TRBV7-2, the J call TRBJ1-1; D remains unclear. Trimming took off 7 bases at V and 0 bases at J, with 6 bases between the two ends. The CDR3 covers 12 residues. The germline CDR1 and CDR2 sequences are SGHTA and FQGNSA. The CDR3 DNA is TGTGCCAGCATCGGAATGAACACTGAAGCTTTCTTT. It specifies CASIGMNTEAFF.

This clonotype was counted ten times or more. The rearrangement links TRBV29-1 to TRBJ2-5, with 9 bases fitting TRBD2. Losses at the gene ends were 6 bases for V and 4 bases for J; bases not matched to a gene: 6. The CDR3 is made up of 13 amino acids. Germline V gene data show CDR1 as SQVTM and CDR2 as ANQGSEA. The DNA for the CDR3 is TGCAGCGTCGGGCGGGGGGGGGGAGAGACCCAGTACTTC. Protein product: CSVGRGGGETQYF. The variable domain in full, with the rest retrieved from reference TRBV29-1 and TRBJ2-5, is SAVISQKPSRDICQRGTSLTIQCQVDSQVTMMFWYRQQPGQSLTLIATANQGSEATYESGFVIDKFPISRPNLTFSTLTVSNMSPEDSSIYLCSVGRGGGETQYFGPGTRLLVL.

The chain joins TRBV2 to TRBJ2-1; the match to TRBD2 covers 13 bases. V dropped 4 bases and J dropped 9; count of bases not matched to a gene: 6. The CDR3 extends over 15 amino acids. CDR1 is SNHLY, CDR2 FYNNEI, per germline. The CDR3 DNA reads as TGTGCCAGCAGTGTGGAGACTAGCGGGGGGACTGAGCAGTTCTTC. It encodes CASSVETSGGTEQFF.

This clonotype was seen at least ten times. The CDR3 is CSALDGAEGEQYF. The CDR3 region has the DNA TGCAGTGCTCTTGACGGAGCGGAGGGCGAGCAGTACTTC. This chain uses TRBV20-1 with TRBJ2-7; D is perhaps TRBD2 (6 bases). Germline lookup yields CDR1 DFQATT and CDR2 SNEGSKA (reference sequence). The CDR3 is 13 amino acids. V lost 5 bases and J lost 6, with 17 bases in between.

The V call is TRBV6-1, the J call TRBJ1-5, with D maybe TRBD1 (6 bases). The CDR3 covers 13 residues. CDR1 is MNHNS and CDR2 is SASEGT in the germline V gene. The V and J ends lost 7 bases and 3 bases respectively, with 10 bases between them. The CDR3 here is CASIGGLNQPQHF. The CDR3 nucleotides read TGTGCCAGCATAGGGGGACTCAATCAGCCCCAGCATTTT.

This clonotype was seen repeatedly, ten times or more. The rearrangement uses TRBV20-1 and TRBJ2-5; TRBD2 matches 12 bases. CDR1 and CDR2 from the germline V gene are DFQATT and SNEGSKA (reference sequence). This CDR3 is 14 amino acids long. With V trimmed by 2 bases and J by 4 bases, 2 bases remained unmatched. CDR3 sequence reads: CSARLTSGRETQYF. The CDR3 region has the DNA TGCAGTGCTAGACTGACTAGCGGGAGAGAGACCCAGTACTTC.

This chain joins TRBV11-2 and TRBJ2-7, with TRBD1 matching 10 bases. V shed 6 bases and J 1 base; nucleotides not matched to a gene: 3. CDR3 length: 14 residues. Germline CDR1 reads SGHAT; CDR2 reads FQNNGV. CDR3 nucleotides: TGTGCCAGCAGGCGGACAGGGGGGTCCTACGAGCAGTACTTC. Translation gives CASRRTGGSYEQYF.

V and J are TRBV25-1 and TRBJ1-1; D is ambiguous. The CDR3 spans 14 residues. Germline CDR1 is MGHDK and CDR2 is SYGVNS. CDR3 amino acids: CARDLTRGDTEAFF. As DNA, the CDR3 is TGTGCTAGAGATCTTACCCGAGGCGACACTGAAGCTTTCTTT. The entire variable domain, with the rest obtained from reference TRBV25-1 and TRBJ1-1, is as follows: EADIYQTPRYLVIGTGKKITLECSQTMGHDKMYWYQQDPGMELHLIHYSYGVNSTEKGDLSSESTVSRIRTEHFPLTLESARPSHTSQYLCARDLTRGDTEAFFGQGTRLTVV.

This clonotype was seen only a few times. The rearrangement joins TRBV29-1 to TRBJ1-1; 11 bases agree with TRBD1. The germline V gene has CDR1 SQVTM and CDR2 ANQGSEA. The CDR3 sequence is 15 residues long. After removal of 0 bases from V and 3 bases from J, the junction contained 3 bases not matched to a gene. The DNA of the CDR3 is TGCAGCGTTGAAGATCGGGGACAGGGGGACACTGAAGCTTTCTTT. It codes for CSVEDRGQGDTEAFF.

Concerning this clonotype itself: This may be a read error, as it is one base from a much larger clone. This chain joins TRBV5-4 and TRBJ1-2; D remains ambiguous. This CDR3 has 12 residues. The V end lost 0 bases, the J end lost 4 bases, and 4 bases lay between the germline ends. Germline lookup yields CDR1 SGHNT and CDR2 YYREEE (reference sequence). CDR3 coding DNA: TGTGCCAGCAGCTTGGGGGCCTATGGCTACACCTTC. Protein product: CASSLGAYGYTF.

This clonotype was detected only once. The rearrangement uses TRBV15 and TRBJ1-6; D is unresolved. Trimming pared 0 bases from V and 7 bases from J, leaving 10 bases between. This CDR3 spans 15 amino acids. CDR1 and CDR2 (germline): LNHNV, YYDKDF (reference sequence). CDR3 amino acids: CATSRDVYVNSPLHF. In DNA, the CDR3 is TGTGCCACCAGCAGAGATGTATACGTCAATTCACCCCTCCACTTT.

The chain has TRBV29-1 and TRBJ2-6, with D unclear. CDR3 size: 15 residues. CDR1 and CDR2 (germline): SQVTM, ANQGSEA. Trimming took 6 bases from V and 0 from J, leaving 12 bases between them. The CDR3 DNA is TGCAGCGTGTCGGATGAGTCCTCTGGGGCCAACGTCCTGACTTTC. It yields the protein CSVSDESSGANVLTF.